Presented here are 13 T cell receptor beta chains from one specimen sequenced in a study of cytomegalovirus exposure and HLA in healthy donors. PCR was performed using 60 Vbeta and 13 Jbeta primers. Repertoires were generated with immunoSEQ multiplex PCR, while TCRdb's copy carries only in-frame clones and drops some. The table includes approximately 110,000 clones, approximately 69% detected once. The sample consisted of PBMCs. These receptors were collected from a man aged 30 to 45 in good health and CMV-seronegative.

CDR3 sequence reads: CASSLARGASGIAYNEQFF. The CDR3 bases are TGCGCCAGCAGCTTAGCTCGTGGGGCTAGCGGGATTGCCTACAATGAGCAGTTCTTC. This sequence joins TRBV5-1 and TRBJ2-1; 9 positions match TRBD2. The CDR3 sequence is 19 residues long. CDR1 and CDR2 (germline): SGHRS, YFSETQ. Trimming took 2 bases from V and 2 from J; bases not matched to a gene: 14.

The chain has TRBV10-3 and TRBJ1-2; D gene uncertain. Germline V CDR1 and CDR2: ENHRY, SYGVKD. V was shortened by 2 bases and J by 8 bases, with 9 bases between the two germline ends. There are 12 residues in the CDR3. Here the CDR3 reads CAISEVLSGYTF. In DNA form, the CDR3 reads TGTGCCATCAGTGAGGTATTGAGCGGCTACACCTTC.

This clone has only a few counts. V usage is TRBV7-3 and J usage is TRBJ2-7, with D tentatively TRBD2 (5 bases). In germline, CDR1 is SGHTA, CDR2 FQGTGA. The V gene lost 3 bases and the J gene lost 2 bases, with 11 bases spanning the gap. This CDR3 comprises 14 residues. CDR3 DNA: TGTGCCAGCAGCTTTGGGCGGGTACCCTACGAGCAGTACTTC. Its translation: CASSFGRVPYEQYF.

In its sample, this clone was seen a few times. The chain recombines TRBV12-5 with TRBJ1-1, with D hard to call. Deletions cut 6 bases from V and 1 base from J, with 9 bases between. The CDR3 is made up of 13 amino acids. The germline V gene has CDR1 LGHNT and CDR2 FRNRAP. The CDR3 reads CASGLEGNTEAFF. CDR3 bases: TGTGCTAGTGGCCTCGAGGGGAACACTGAAGCTTTCTTT. Together with reference TRBV12-5 and TRBJ1-1, the CDR3 gives the full variable domain: DARVTQTPRHKVTEMGQEVTMRCQPILGHNTVFWYRQTMMQGLELLAYFRNRAPLDDSGMPKDRFSAEMPDATLATLKIQPSEPRDSAVYFCASGLEGNTEAFFGQGTRLTVV.

The chain links TRBV30 to TRBJ1-3; D call uncertain. Trimming took 3 bases from V and 2 from J, leaving 8 bases between them. CDR1 and CDR2 from the germline V gene are GTSNPN and SVGIG (reference sequence). The CDR3 contains 13 residues. The CDR3 nucleotides read TGTGCCTGGAGCATAGGAGCTGGAAACACCATATATTTT. Translation: CAWSIGAGNTIYF.

V gene TRBV13 combines with J gene TRBJ1-3, with TRBD1 as a possible D gene (5 bases). V gave up 1 base and J gave up 0 bases, with 7 bases separating them. Germline CDR1 PRHDT, CDR2 FYEKMQ (reference sequence). The CDR3 sequence is 15 residues long. CDR3 DNA sequence: TGTGCCAGCAGCTTAGTCACAGGCTCTGGAAACACCATATATTTT. Translating it yields CASSLVTGSGNTIYF.

The chain combines TRBV15 with TRBJ2-1, with 7 bases matching TRBD1. The CDR3 contains 13 residues. Germline CDR1 and CDR2: LNHNV and YYDKDF (reference sequence). V shed 3 bases and J 8 bases; nucleotides not matched to a gene: 4. The CDR3 is CATSRDRRYEQFF. As DNA, the CDR3 is TGTGCCACCAGCAGGGACAGGAGGTATGAGCAGTTCTTC.

The rearrangement uses TRBV5-4 and TRBJ2-7, with a tentative D call TRBD1 (5 bases). The V end was cut by 5 bases, the J end by 2 bases, with 20 bases between. CDR3 length equals 16 residues. CDR1 and CDR2 from the germline V gene are SGHNT and YYREEE (reference sequence). DNA for the CDR3: TGTGCCAGCAGTCTGCCTTCAGGACATGGGCCCTACGAGCAGTACTTC. It specifies CASSLPSGHGPYEQYF.

The genes are TRBV7-2 and TRBJ2-7; D not certain. The CDR3 runs 13 residues. Germline V gives CDR1 SGHTA, CDR2 FQGNSA. V shed 1 base and J shed 3 bases, with 7 bases lying between them. The CDR3 sequence: CASSLGVYYEQYF. CDR3 nucleotide sequence: TGTGCCAGCAGCTTAGGAGTCTACTACGAGCAGTACTTC.

The rearrangement joins TRBV29-1 to TRBJ2-5; 7 bases map to TRBD1. Germline CDR1 is SQVTM and CDR2 is ANQGSEA. The V segment lost 4 bases and the J segment 2 bases; nucleotides outside the gene matches: 4. CDR3 length equals 13 residues. CDR3 nucleotide sequence: TGCAGCGTTGGACAGGGTGGTCAAGAGACCCAGTACTTC. Translation: CSVGQGGQETQYF.

Concerning this clone: The germline gene is not matched at one end of the junction; a read error may be the cause. The chain couples TRBV7-7 to TRBJ2-1; 11 positions agree with TRBD2. Germline CDR1 is SSHAT and CDR2 is FNYEAQ (reference sequence). The CDR3 runs to 15 residues. Written as DNA, the CDR3 is TGTGCTAGCAGCTTACTAGCGGGAGACTACAATGAGCAGTTCTTC. Protein: CASSLLAGDYNEQFF.

This chain joins TRBV15 and TRBJ1-2; D is uncertain. The CDR3 runs 16 residues. CDR1 is LNHNV, CDR2 YYDKDF, per germline (reference sequence). The ends were cut back, 0 bases at V and 7 bases at J, with 18 bases in the middle. The CDR3 bases are TGTGCCACCAGCAGAGATACGGATGAGGTTCGGCGTGGCTACACCTTC. Residues: CATSRDTDEVRRGYTF.

The chain combines TRBV6-6 with TRBJ2-3, with 7 bases aligning to TRBD2. This CDR3 is built from 16 residues. The V gene's germline CDR1 is MNHNY and CDR2 SVGAGI (reference sequence). Unmatched junction bases numbered 11, after V lost 2 bases and J lost 6 bases. Written as DNA, the CDR3 is TGTGCCAGCAGTTACGGAGGGAGGGCCGGGGGGGATACGCAGTATTTT. Encoded protein: CASSYGGRAGGDTQYF.